The present T cell receptor (beta chain) was sequenced within a study of regulatory T cells in long-lasting Graves disease. This clonotype was observed a handful of times. The antigen remains unidentified. A much larger clone differs from this one at a single base, so this may be a read error. General study points: New patients shared fewer public clonotypes (about 1,000) than persistent patients did (about 2,700). Limited samples may have lowered accuracy.

Time point denoted: newly diagnosed GD, antithyroid drugs for less than 3 months. Isolated PBMC RNA provided the starting material for the TCR library. V lost 2 bases to trimming and J lost 2 bases, with 12 bases between them. Germline V CDR1 and CDR2: SEHNR, FQNEAQ (reference sequence). This CDR3 has 15 amino acids. Sequencing libraries for TCR beta were prepared with iRepertoire HTBI primers and Arm-PCR of CDR3 regions. TCRdb re-analysed the multiplex PCR reads in MiXCR, keeping a single row per CDR3 protein. This repertoire shows some 240,000 distinct CDR3 sequences, 15% to 20% found once; its top ten account for about 11%. The same sample was also studied in work on T cells in Graves' hyperthyroidism and ophthalmopathy. From that paper: The HTBI set primed first-round TCR CDR3 RT-PCR. Ophthalmopathy, as predicted by the model, came a median 6.5 months after the prediction.

This chain uses TRBV7-9 with TRBJ1-1; D is unclear. Here the sequenced sample was peripheral blood mononuclear cells (PBMCs), taken at new diagnosis, from a patient treated with antithyroid drugs. The sequence derives from a woman in her twenties or thirties with Graves disease. CDR3 loop: CASSLIRRFNTEAFF. CDR3 bases: TGTGCCAGCAGCTTAATAAGACGGTTCAACACTGAAGCTTTCTTT.